This T cell receptor beta chain was identified in a study of T cell responses to AZD1222 COVID-19 vaccine. Findings and limits, study-wide: Close to half of spike-specific TCRs reportedly recognize unmutated variant regions.

Concerning this clone itself: Its antigen remains unidentified.

Measured with immunoSEQ multiplex PCR; TCRdb has only the in-frame clones, and not every one. The sample has more than 150,000 clones, approximately 90% seen once. The sequencing used peripheral blood, collected 28 days after the second AZD1222 dose. The sequence was obtained from an adult who received the AZD1222 COVID-19 vaccine.

The CDR3 nucleotides are TGTGCCAGCAGTTACTCCCGGACATCAGCCTACGAGCAGTACTTC. Its translation: CASSYSRTSAYEQYF. The chain links TRBV6-2 or TRBV6-3 to TRBJ2-7; D possibly corresponds to TRBD1 (5 bases). The CDR3 runs to 15 residues. Deletions cut 0 bases from V and 2 bases from J, with 11 bases between. In germline, CDR1 is MNHEY, CDR2 SVGEGT.